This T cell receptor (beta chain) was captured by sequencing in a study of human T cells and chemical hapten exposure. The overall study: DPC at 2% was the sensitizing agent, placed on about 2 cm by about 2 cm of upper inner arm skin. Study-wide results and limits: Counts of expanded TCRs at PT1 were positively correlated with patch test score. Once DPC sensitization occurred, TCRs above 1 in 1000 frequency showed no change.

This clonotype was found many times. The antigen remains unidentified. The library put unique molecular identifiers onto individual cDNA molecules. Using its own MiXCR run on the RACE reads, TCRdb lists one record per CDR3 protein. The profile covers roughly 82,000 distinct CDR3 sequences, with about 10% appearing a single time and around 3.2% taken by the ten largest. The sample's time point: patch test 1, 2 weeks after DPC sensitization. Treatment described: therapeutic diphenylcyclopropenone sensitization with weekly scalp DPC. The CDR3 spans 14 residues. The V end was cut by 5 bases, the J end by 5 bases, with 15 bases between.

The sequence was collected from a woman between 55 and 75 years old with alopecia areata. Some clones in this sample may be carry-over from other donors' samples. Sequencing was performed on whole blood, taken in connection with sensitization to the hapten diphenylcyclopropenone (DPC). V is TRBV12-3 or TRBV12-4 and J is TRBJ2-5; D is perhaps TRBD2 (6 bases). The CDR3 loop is CASSLGDGGETQYF. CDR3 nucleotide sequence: TGTGCCAGCAGTCTAGGCGACGGAGGGGAGACCCAGTACTTC.